This T cell receptor beta chain was found in a study of CD8+ T cells in alopecia areata. Study results and limitations: Normal skin's resident alphabeta T cells are sequenced alongside lesional scalp T cells.

Extracted RNA was reverse transcribed, and the resulting cDNA served as sequencing template. Profiled with immunoSEQ multiplex PCR; TCRdb holds only in-frame clones, not every one. Among under 35,000 clones listed, 70% to 80% were seen once. Germline-derived CDR1 and CDR2 are MNHEY and SVGAGI. This CDR3 contains 15 residues. Trimming shortened V by 0 bases and J by 0 bases, and 8 bases separated the two germline ends. About this clone itself: Its antigen is undetermined.

The chain is built from TRBV6-5 and TRBJ1-1; D uncertain. The TCR comes from a human donor with alopecia areata. Material: NKG2D-low CD8+ T cells sorted from blood. CDR3 protein: CASSYSSQLNTEAFF. Here the CDR3 DNA reads TGTGCCAGCAGTTACTCGAGTCAGCTGAACACTGAAGCTTTCTTT.